Listed below are T cell receptor beta chains from one sample, sequenced in a study of response to subunit inactivated influenza vaccine. Via MiXCR, TCRdb re-called the RT-PCR reads, giving one row per CDR3 protein. Here the sample spans hundreds of thousands of distinct CDR3 sequences, approximately 7.7% being singletons. The specimen comprised PBMCs from blood, sampled less than 25 months after vaccination. These receptors all come from a man between 50 and 70 years old who received an inactivated influenza vaccine. CDR3s include the opening cysteine and the closing phenylalanine or tryptophan. Fields, in order: clone size, J gene, V gene, D gene, CDR3 DNA, CDR3 protein. The D gene is left open where the match is weak. Not every row has a clone size; where given, it reads once, few, many or a size class.

abundance: many; j_gene: TRBJ2-3; v_gene: TRBV4-3; d_gene: NA; CDR3nt: TGCGCCAGCAGCCAAGATTCAGTAGCATTCGCGAGCACAGATACGCAGTATTTT; CDR3aa: CASSQDSVAFASTDTQYF
abundance: NA; j_gene: TRBJ1-3; v_gene: TRBV9; d_gene: NA; CDR3nt: TGTGCCAGCAGCGTAGTGGGAGGGTGGACTTCAGGAAACACCATATATTTT; CDR3aa: CASSVVGGWTSGNTIYF
abundance: few; j_gene: TRBJ2-3; v_gene: TRBV4-3; d_gene: TRBD2; CDR3nt: TGCGCCAGCAGCCAAGATCGTGCGCTAGCGGGAGTTACAGATACGCAGTATTTT; CDR3aa: CASSQDRALAGVTDTQYF
abundance: NA; j_gene: TRBJ2-1; v_gene: TRBV20-1; d_gene: TRBD2; CDR3nt: TGCAGTGCTAGGGGCCGGGAGGAAACCTACAATGAGCAGTTCTTC; CDR3aa: CSARGREETYNEQFF
abundance: many; j_gene: TRBJ2-2; v_gene: TRBV11-2; d_gene: NA; CDR3nt: TGTGCCAGCAGCTTAGGTACCAGGGCGAACACCGGGGAGCTGTTTTTT; CDR3aa: CASSLGTRANTGELFF
abundance: many; j_gene: TRBJ2-1; v_gene: TRBV14; d_gene: NA; CDR3nt: TGTGCCAGCAGCCAGACCGACGTGCGGGATGACTCCTACAATGAGCAGTTCTTC; CDR3aa: CASSQTDVRDDSYNEQFF
abundance: many; j_gene: TRBJ1-1; v_gene: TRBV6-1; d_gene: NA; CDR3nt: TGTGCCAGCAGTGAGCGGGGGGACACTGAAGCTTTCTTT; CDR3aa: CASSERGDTEAFF
abundance: NA; j_gene: TRBJ1-3; v_gene: TRBV12-3/TRBV12-4; d_gene: NA; CDR3nt: TGTGCCAGCAGTACCTTCTACAGCTCTGGAAACACCATATATTTT; CDR3aa: CASSTFYSSGNTIYF
abundance: few; j_gene: TRBJ1-5; v_gene: TRBV2; d_gene: NA; CDR3nt: TGTGCCAGCAGTCCCCGGGATCTGGCGAATCAGCCCCAGCATTTT; CDR3aa: CASSPRDLANQPQHF
abundance: NA; j_gene: TRBJ2-7; v_gene: TRBV20-1; d_gene: NA; CDR3nt: TGCAGTGCTAGTCACGAAACCTACGAGCAGTACTTC; CDR3aa: CSASHETYEQYF
abundance: many; j_gene: TRBJ2-1; v_gene: TRBV5-1; d_gene: NA; CDR3nt: TGCGCCAGCAGCCCGGGCCAAGATGTGAATGAGCAGTTCTTC; CDR3aa: CASSPGQDVNEQFF
abundance: NA; j_gene: TRBJ1-2; v_gene: TRBV5-1; d_gene: NA; CDR3nt: TGCGCCAGCAGCTTGGACTCAGGGACGCGGGACTATGGCTACACCTTC; CDR3aa: CASSLDSGTRDYGYTF
abundance: NA; j_gene: TRBJ1-1; v_gene: TRBV20-1; d_gene: NA; CDR3nt: TGCAGTGCTCAGGAAGCTTTCTTT; CDR3aa: CSAQEAFF
abundance: many; j_gene: TRBJ2-3; v_gene: TRBV5-6; d_gene: TRBD1; CDR3nt: TGTGCCAGCAGCCCACAGGACAGGTACACAGATACGCAGTATTTT; CDR3aa: CASSPQDRYTDTQYF
abundance: many; j_gene: TRBJ1-6; v_gene: TRBV20-1; d_gene: NA; CDR3nt: TGCAGTGCTAGAGATATACCAGGGCAGGGAAATAATTCACCCCTCCACTTT; CDR3aa: CSARDIPGQGNNSPLHF
abundance: many; j_gene: TRBJ2-2; v_gene: TRBV20-1; d_gene: NA; CDR3nt: TGCAGTGCTAGCTCGGGGGCCCTGAACACCGGGGAGCTGTTTTTT; CDR3aa: CSASSGALNTGELFF
abundance: NA; j_gene: TRBJ2-7; v_gene: TRBV10-3; d_gene: NA; CDR3nt: TGTGCCATCAGACCGGAGTCGGCCTACGAGCAGTACTTC; CDR3aa: CAIRPESAYEQYF
abundance: few; j_gene: TRBJ2-7; v_gene: TRBV11-2; d_gene: TRBD2; CDR3nt: TGTGCCAGCAGCTTAGCATGGACTAGCGGGAGCCTTATGCAGTACTTC; CDR3aa: CASSLAWTSGSLMQYF
abundance: many; j_gene: TRBJ2-2; v_gene: TRBV7-9; d_gene: TRBD2; CDR3nt: TGTGCCAGCAGCTTAGCGATTAGCGGGGATTCTACCGGGGAGCTGTTTTTT; CDR3aa: CASSLAISGDSTGELFF
abundance: NA; j_gene: TRBJ2-2; v_gene: TRBV29-1; d_gene: NA; CDR3nt: NA; CDR3aa: CSVGPGTSGRMGEPFF
abundance: NA; j_gene: TRBJ2-3; v_gene: TRBV5-1; d_gene: NA; CDR3nt: TGCGCCAGCAGCCCTTCAGGTTTGGATACGCAGTATTTT; CDR3aa: CASSPSGLDTQYF
abundance: NA; j_gene: TRBJ2-7; v_gene: TRBV10-3; d_gene: TRBD1; CDR3nt: TGTGCCCTCGGGACAGGGAGATTCCGCGAGCAGTACTTC; CDR3aa: CALGTGRFREQYF
abundance: few; j_gene: TRBJ2-7; v_gene: TRBV28; d_gene: TRBD1; CDR3nt: TGTGCCAGCAGTTGGGGGGACAGGGGGCTTCAAGTGCAGTACTTC; CDR3aa: CASSWGDRGLQVQYF
abundance: many; j_gene: TRBJ2-7; v_gene: TRBV5-1; d_gene: TRBD1; CDR3nt: TGCGCCAGCAGCTTGGCCTCGGACAGGGGCTACGAGCAGTACTTC; CDR3aa: CASSLASDRGYEQYF
abundance: few; j_gene: TRBJ1-1; v_gene: TRBV5-1; d_gene: NA; CDR3nt: TGCGCCAGCAGCTTGTGGGGCGGGATGGCTGAAGCTTTCTTT; CDR3aa: CASSLWGGMAEAFF
abundance: many; j_gene: TRBJ2-7; v_gene: TRBV28; d_gene: NA; CDR3nt: TGTGCCAGCAGCGGGGCACGGCGGTTTGACGAGCAGTACTTC; CDR3aa: CASSGARRFDEQYF
abundance: NA; j_gene: TRBJ2-4; v_gene: TRBV20-1; d_gene: TRBD2; CDR3nt: TGCAGTGCTAGAGAAGGACTAGCGGGAGTGTTC; CDR3aa: CSAREGLAGVF
abundance: many; j_gene: TRBJ2-7; v_gene: TRBV28; d_gene: NA; CDR3nt: TGTGCCAGCAGTCTCTGGGACAACTCCTACGAGCAGTACTTC; CDR3aa: CASSLWDNSYEQYF
abundance: many; j_gene: TRBJ1-1; v_gene: TRBV19; d_gene: TRBD1; CDR3nt: TGTGCCAGCAGGAGACAGGGGTTGAACACTGAAGCTTTCTTT; CDR3aa: CASRRQGLNTEAFF
abundance: many; j_gene: TRBJ2-7; v_gene: TRBV20-1; d_gene: TRBD1; CDR3nt: TGCAGTGCTAGAGAGAACAGGGGGCGCGTTTACGAGCAGTACTTC; CDR3aa: CSARENRGRVYEQYF
abundance: few; j_gene: TRBJ2-1; v_gene: TRBV6-2/TRBV6-3; d_gene: TRBD2; CDR3nt: TGTGCCACTAAACTAGCGGGAGTCCGGGATGAGCAGTTCTTC; CDR3aa: CATKLAGVRDEQFF
abundance: few; j_gene: TRBJ2-7; v_gene: TRBV21-1; d_gene: NA; CDR3nt: TGTGCCACGCTCCAATACAGGTCCTACGAGCAGTACTTC; CDR3aa: CATLQYRSYEQYF
abundance: few; j_gene: TRBJ1-1; v_gene: TRBV27; d_gene: NA; CDR3nt: TGTGCCAGTCTGGGCAGGGTGAACACTGAAGCTTTCTTT; CDR3aa: CASLGRVNTEAFF
abundance: few; j_gene: TRBJ2-7; v_gene: TRBV20-1; d_gene: TRBD2; CDR3nt: TGCAGTGCTGGGGGGACTAGCGGGACCCTAGAGCAGTACTTC; CDR3aa: CSAGGTSGTLEQYF
abundance: many; j_gene: TRBJ1-1; v_gene: TRBV20-1; d_gene: NA; CDR3nt: TGCAGTGCTAGCTCCTGGGGTACGGCTGAAGCTTTCTTT; CDR3aa: CSASSWGTAEAFF
abundance: few; j_gene: TRBJ1-4; v_gene: TRBV3-1; d_gene: TRBD1; CDR3nt: TGTGCCAGCAGCCAAGATTCCGGGACAGTCGAAAAACTGTTTTTT; CDR3aa: CASSQDSGTVEKLFF
abundance: NA; j_gene: TRBJ2-1; v_gene: TRBV5-1; d_gene: NA; CDR3nt: TGCGCCAGCAGCTTGGAAGTCGTAGCTTACAATGAGCAGTTCTTC; CDR3aa: CASSLEVVAYNEQFF
abundance: many; j_gene: TRBJ2-1; v_gene: TRBV7-2; d_gene: NA; CDR3nt: TGTGCCAGCAGCTTGGACGTAAGCTCCTACAATGAGCAGTTCTTC; CDR3aa: CASSLDVSSYNEQFF
abundance: NA; j_gene: TRBJ2-1; v_gene: TRBV7-2; d_gene: NA; CDR3nt: TGTGCCAGCAGCCGAACCGGGACCCCATACAATGAGCAGTTCTTC; CDR3aa: CASSRTGTPYNEQFF
abundance: many; j_gene: TRBJ1-4; v_gene: TRBV7-8; d_gene: NA; CDR3nt: TGTGCCAGCAGCCCCCGGGACCCTCCCGCAACTAATGAAAAACTGTTTTTT; CDR3aa: CASSPRDPPATNEKLFF
abundance: few; j_gene: TRBJ2-1; v_gene: TRBV29-1; d_gene: TRBD2; CDR3nt: TGCAGCGTTGAAGATTGGGTAAGCGGGAGTACAAATGAGCAGTTCTTC; CDR3aa: CSVEDWVSGSTNEQFF
abundance: NA; j_gene: TRBJ2-3; v_gene: TRBV4-2; d_gene: NA; CDR3nt: TGTGCCAGCAGCCAAGATATTCCCCCGGTAGATACGCAGTATTTT; CDR3aa: CASSQDIPPVDTQYF
abundance: many; j_gene: TRBJ1-5; v_gene: TRBV24-1; d_gene: TRBD1; CDR3nt: TGTGCCACCAGTGAACAGGGGGGCAATCAGCCCCAGCATTTT; CDR3aa: CATSEQGGNQPQHF
abundance: few; j_gene: TRBJ2-2; v_gene: TRBV7-2; d_gene: TRBD2; CDR3nt: TGTGCCAGCAGCTTGACTAGCGGCCCTAGAGAGCTGTTTTTT; CDR3aa: CASSLTSGPRELFF
abundance: NA; j_gene: TRBJ2-3; v_gene: TRBV20-1; d_gene: TRBD2; CDR3nt: TGCAGTGCTCTCCCCAACCGACTAGCGGGAGCTGCATCAGATACGCAGTATTTT; CDR3aa: CSALPNRLAGAASDTQYF